This entry describes one T cell receptor (beta chain). Its matching antigen is unknown. V was trimmed by 4 bases and J by 2 bases, leaving 16 bases between them. This CDR3 has 16 residues. Looked up from germline, CDR1 is ENHRY and CDR2 is SYGVKD. Some clones are missing from TCRdb's copy, which holds only in-frame ones; the method was immunoSEQ multiplex PCR. The repertoire holds 40,000 to 45,000 clones, with 60% to 80% as singletons. The data were obtained in a study of radiotherapy plus CTLA-4 blockade in lung cancer. Study background: Disease control was present in 30% to 40% of patients, and objective responses in about 18%. General study points: Following radiotherapy plus ipilimumab, tumor-derived TCR clones expanded in the blood. Alongside interferon-beta, early blood T cell clone dynamics were reportedly the best predictor of response.

Patients in the study, people with chemo-refractory metastatic non-small-cell lung cancer, received focal radiation plus ipilimumab CTLA-4 blockade. The origin of this receptor is a human donor with non-small cell lung cancer who had stable disease on radiotherapy plus ipilimumab. The chain couples TRBV10-3 to TRBJ2-3; tentative D call: TRBD2 (5 bases). The source material was peripheral blood, sampled from a patient treated with radiotherapy plus ipilimumab. The CDR3 reads CAISGRGDFPTDTQYF. In DNA, the CDR3 is TGTGCCATCAGTGGTCGGGGAGATTTCCCCACAGATACGCAGTATTTT.